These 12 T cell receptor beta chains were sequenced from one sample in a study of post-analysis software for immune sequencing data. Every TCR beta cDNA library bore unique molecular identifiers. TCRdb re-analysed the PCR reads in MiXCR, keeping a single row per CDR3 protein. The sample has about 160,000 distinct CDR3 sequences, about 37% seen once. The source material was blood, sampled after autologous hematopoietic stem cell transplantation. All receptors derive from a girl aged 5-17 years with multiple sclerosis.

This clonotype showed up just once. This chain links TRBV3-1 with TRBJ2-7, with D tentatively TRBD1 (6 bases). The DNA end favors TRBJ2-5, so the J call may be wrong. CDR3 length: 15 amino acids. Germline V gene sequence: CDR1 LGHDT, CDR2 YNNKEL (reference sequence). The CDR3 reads CASSRPGQAWETQYF. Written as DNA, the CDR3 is TGTGCCAGCAGCCGACCGGGACAAGCTTGGGAGACCCAGTACTTC.

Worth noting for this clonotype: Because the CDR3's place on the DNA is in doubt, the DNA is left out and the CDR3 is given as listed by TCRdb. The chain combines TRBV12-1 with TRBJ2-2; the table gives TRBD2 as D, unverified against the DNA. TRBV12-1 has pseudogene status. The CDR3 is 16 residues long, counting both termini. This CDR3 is CASGFLWTSKAGELFF.

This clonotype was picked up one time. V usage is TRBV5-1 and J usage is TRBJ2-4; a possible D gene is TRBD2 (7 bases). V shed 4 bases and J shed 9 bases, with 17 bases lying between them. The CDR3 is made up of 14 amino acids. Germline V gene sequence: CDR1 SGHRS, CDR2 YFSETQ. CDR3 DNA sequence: TGCGCCAGCAGCGTCACAGGGAGGGAAGGCATTCAGTACTTC. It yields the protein CASSVTGREGIQYF.

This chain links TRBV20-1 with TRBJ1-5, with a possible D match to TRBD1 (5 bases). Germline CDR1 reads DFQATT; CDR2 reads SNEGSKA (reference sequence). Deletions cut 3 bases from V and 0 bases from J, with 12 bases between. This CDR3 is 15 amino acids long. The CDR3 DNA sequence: TGCAGTGCTAGTTCGTGGGGGAATAGCAATCAGCCCCAGCATTTT. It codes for CSASSWGNSNQPQHF.

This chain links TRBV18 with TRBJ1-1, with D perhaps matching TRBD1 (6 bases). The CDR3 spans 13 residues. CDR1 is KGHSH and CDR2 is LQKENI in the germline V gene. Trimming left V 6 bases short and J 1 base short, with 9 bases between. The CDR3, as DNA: TGTGCCAGCTCCCCGGGACAGAACACTGAAGCTTTCTTT. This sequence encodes CASSPGQNTEAFF.

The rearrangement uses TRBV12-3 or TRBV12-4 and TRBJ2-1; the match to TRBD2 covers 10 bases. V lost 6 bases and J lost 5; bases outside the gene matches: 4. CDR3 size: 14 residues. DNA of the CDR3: TGTGCCAGCAGCCGACTAGCGGGCAACAATGAGCAGTTCTTC. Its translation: CASSRLAGNNEQFF.

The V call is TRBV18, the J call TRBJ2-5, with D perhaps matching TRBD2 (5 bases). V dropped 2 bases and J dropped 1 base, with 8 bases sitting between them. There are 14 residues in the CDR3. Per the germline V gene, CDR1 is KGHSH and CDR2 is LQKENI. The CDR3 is CASSPWESQETQYF. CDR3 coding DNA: TGTGCCAGCTCACCATGGGAGTCCCAAGAGACCCAGTACTTC. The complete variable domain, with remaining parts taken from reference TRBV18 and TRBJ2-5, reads NAGVMQNPRHLVRRRGQEARLRCSPMKGHSHVYWYRQLPEEGLKFMVYLQKENIIDESGMPKERFSAEFPKEGPSILRIQQVVRGDSAAYFCASSPWESQETQYFGPGTRLLVL.

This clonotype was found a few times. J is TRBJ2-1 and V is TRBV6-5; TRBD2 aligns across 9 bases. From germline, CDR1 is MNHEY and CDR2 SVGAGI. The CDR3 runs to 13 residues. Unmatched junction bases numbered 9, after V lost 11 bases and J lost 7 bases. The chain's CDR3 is CACGRAIRNEQFF. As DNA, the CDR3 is TGTGCCTGCGGGAGGGCCATTAGAAATGAGCAGTTCTTC.

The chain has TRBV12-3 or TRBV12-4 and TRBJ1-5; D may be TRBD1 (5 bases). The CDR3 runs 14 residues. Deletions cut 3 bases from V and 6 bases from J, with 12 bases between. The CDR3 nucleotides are TGTGCCAGCAGTTTTCAGAGGGACGGTCAGCCCCAGCATTTT. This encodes CASSFQRDGQPQHF.

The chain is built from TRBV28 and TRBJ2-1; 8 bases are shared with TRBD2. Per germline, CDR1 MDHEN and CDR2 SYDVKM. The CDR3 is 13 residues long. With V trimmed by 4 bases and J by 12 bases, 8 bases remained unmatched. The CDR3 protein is CASSSTPGRAQFF. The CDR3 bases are TGTGCCAGCAGTTCCACCCCCGGGAGGGCGCAGTTCTTC. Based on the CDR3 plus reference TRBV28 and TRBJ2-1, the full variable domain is DVKVTQSSRYLVKRTGEKVFLECVQDMDHENMFWYRQDPGLGLRLIYFSYDVKMKEKGDIPEGYSVSREKKERFSLILESASTNQTSMYLCASSSTPGRAQFFGPGTRLTVL.

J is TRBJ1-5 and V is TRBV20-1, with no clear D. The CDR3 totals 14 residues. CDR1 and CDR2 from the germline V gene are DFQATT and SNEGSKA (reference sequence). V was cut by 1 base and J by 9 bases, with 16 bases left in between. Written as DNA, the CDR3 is TGCAGTGCTAGAGGGGGAGGGAGCGATTGGCCCCAGCATTTT. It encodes CSARGGGSDWPQHF.

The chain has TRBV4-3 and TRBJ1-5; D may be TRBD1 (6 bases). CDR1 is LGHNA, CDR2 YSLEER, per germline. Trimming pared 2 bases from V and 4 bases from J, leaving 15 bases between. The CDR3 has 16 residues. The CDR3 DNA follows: TGCGCCAGCAGCCAAACCTGGAGGGGGACAAATCAGCCCCAGCATTTT. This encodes CASSQTWRGTNQPQHF.